This is a list of T cell receptor beta chains from one sample in a study of neurological immune-mediated disorders. MiXCR was run by TCRdb on the 5' RACE reads, yielding one entry per CDR3 protein. Here the sample spans approximately 44,000 distinct CDR3 sequences, about 5.6% being singletons. What was sequenced was CD4+ T cells from blood. The origin of the receptors is a woman younger than 30 with multiple sclerosis. CDR3s include the opening cysteine and the closing phenylalanine or tryptophan.

>TRBJ1-2|TRBV6-6
CASSSQGGGGYTF
>TRBJ2-3|TRBV9
CASSGDGTGVDTQYF
>TRBJ1-6|TRBV28
CASSFQGTHSPLHF
>TRBJ1-1|TRBV11-2
CASSLHQEAFF
>TRBJ1-2|TRBV20-1
CSAKDRGRINYGYTF
>TRBJ2-2|TRBV6-5
CASSRGLADTGELFF
>TRBJ2-3|TRBV2
CASSPGFSTDTQYF
>TRBJ2-7|TRBV10-3
CAIRQPGQGLYEQYF
>TRBJ2-7|TRBV20-1
CSAAENRADEQYF
>TRBJ2-3|TRBV11-2
CASSLIMTSRNTDTQYF
>TRBJ2-1|TRBV2
CASIPLALNLYNEQFF
>TRBJ1-2|TRBV6-5
CASSLIGTGGVGYTF
>TRBJ1-1|TRBV7-9
CASSPFRQGGTEAFF
>TRBJ2-3|TRBV20-1
CSASLAGTTDTQYF
>TRBJ2-3|TRBV10-3
CAISDPGQGASDTQYF
>TRBJ2-3|TRBV10-3
CAISEPLLAGVPDTQYF
>TRBJ1-5|TRBV2
CASGPFRNQPQHF
>TRBJ2-2|TRBV29-1
CSVEHGELFF
>TRBJ2-3|TRBV20-1
CSARDLEAGVGADTQYF
>TRBJ2-5|TRBV6-5
CASSYWRQQETQYF
>TRBJ2-1|TRBV29-1
CSVEDPRTSGSRSYNEQFF
>TRBJ1-1|TRBV27
CASSPARTGGVGDFF
>TRBJ2-7|TRBV9
CASSPSGTLKGSYEQYF
>TRBJ2-5|TRBV6-5
CASSYGETQYF
>TRBJ2-1|TRBV9
CASSLGLAGIYNEQFF
>TRBJ2-1|TRBV20-1
CSARPLYNEQFF
>TRBJ2-1|TRBV7-2
CASSLEPSSYNEQFF
>TRBJ1-2|TRBV12-3/TRBV12-4
CASSLGAGPYGYTF
>TRBJ1-1|TRBV20-1
CSASVFDTEAFF
>TRBJ2-1|TRBV5-1
CASSLESYSYNEQFF
>TRBJ1-4|TRBV5-1
CASSLDRGTNEKLFF
>TRBJ1-5|TRBV20-1
CSAPPPGQGHQPQHF
>TRBJ1-1|TRBV5-1
CASSSLQTDRVEAFF
>TRBJ2-3|TRBV11-3
CASSSSSTDTQYF
>TRBJ2-7|TRBV21-1
CASSPKGTGDSYEQYF
>TRBJ1-5|TRBV2
CASKEVLGGIDQPQHF
>TRBJ1-2|TRBV19
CASNRPGRNPYGYTF
>TRBJ2-7|TRBV5-6
CASSLLGGQGSYEQYF
>TRBJ2-3|TRBV28
CASSPPDRGTDTQYF
>TRBJ2-7|TRBV20-1
CSARGSGQGEEQYF
>TRBJ1-2|TRBV7-9
CASSRDSSHGYTF
>TRBJ1-1|TRBV3-1
CASLRGTEAFF
>TRBJ1-1|TRBV6-2/TRBV6-3
CASRLQGNTEAFF
>TRBJ1-2|TRBV20-1
CSAPSGRGRTNYGYTF
>TRBJ2-7|TRBV7-2
CASSLQAGDHEQYF
>TRBJ2-3|TRBV30
CAWSWLAVTDTQYF